This T cell receptor beta chain originates from a study of beta chain features in type 1 diabetes. Study-level findings and limits: Among all four CD4+ subsets, Type 1 diabetes patients had TCRB CDR3s that were moderately but significantly shorter.

A few counts support this clone. No antigen is known for it. Sequencing targeted expressed TCRB transcripts, as all isolated RNA had been reverse transcribed. The repertoire was sequenced with immunoSEQ multiplex PCR; TCRdb's copy has only in-frame clones and lacks some. This sample yields about 700,000 clones, of which 10% to 15% are seen a single time; roughly 0.022% belongs to the top ten. Germline-derived CDR1 and CDR2 are LNHDA and SQIVND (reference sequence). This CDR3 spans 14 amino acids. The V and J ends lost 3 bases and 6 bases respectively, with 11 bases between them. The TCR sequence derives from a young man with type 1 diabetes. Specimen: naive CD4+ T cells from blood. The chain couples TRBV19 to TRBJ1-4; D uncertain. CDR3 nucleotides: TGTGCCAGTAGTATGGTGGAAGCGGATGAAAAACTGTTTTTT. Encoded protein: CASSMVEADEKLFF.